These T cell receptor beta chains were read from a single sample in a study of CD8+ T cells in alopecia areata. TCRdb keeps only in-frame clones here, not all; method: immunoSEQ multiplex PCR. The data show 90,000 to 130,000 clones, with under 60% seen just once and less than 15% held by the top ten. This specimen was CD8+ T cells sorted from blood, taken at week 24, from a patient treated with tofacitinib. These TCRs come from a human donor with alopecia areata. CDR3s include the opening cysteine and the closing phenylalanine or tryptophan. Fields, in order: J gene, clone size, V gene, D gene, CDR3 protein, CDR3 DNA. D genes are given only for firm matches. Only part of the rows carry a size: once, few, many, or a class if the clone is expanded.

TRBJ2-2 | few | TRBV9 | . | CASSVTEFYRELFF | TGTGCCAGCAGCGTGACAGAGTTTTACCGGGAGCTGTTTTTT
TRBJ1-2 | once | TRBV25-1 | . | CASSEYGGALVGYTF | TGTGCCAGCAGTGAATATGGGGGGGCTCTAGTTGGCTACACCTTC
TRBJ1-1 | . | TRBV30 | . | CAWSTTRLTEAFF | TGTGCCTGGAGTACGACAAGGCTCACTGAAGCTTTCTTT
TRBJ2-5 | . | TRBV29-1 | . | CSGSGWSTLAGETQYF | TGCAGCGGAAGCGGCTGGTCCACCCTCGCGGGGGAGACCCAGTACTTC
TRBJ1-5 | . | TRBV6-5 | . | CASSYSTGQPQHF | TGTGCCAGCAGTTACTCGACGGGTCAGCCCCAGCATTTT
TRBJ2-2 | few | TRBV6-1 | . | CASSEQGDTGELFF | TGTGCCAGCAGTGAACAGGGAGACACCGGGGAGCTGTTTTTT
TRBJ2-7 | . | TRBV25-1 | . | CASSGFLEQYF | TGTGCCAGCAGTGGGTTTCTTGAGCAGTACTTC
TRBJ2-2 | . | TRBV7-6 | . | CASSHAVTGELFF | TGTGCCAGCAGCCACGCGGTTACCGGGGAGCTGTTTTTT
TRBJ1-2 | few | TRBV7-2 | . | CASSLGRANYGYTF | TGTGCCAGCAGCTTAGGCAGAGCTAACTATGGCTACACCTTC
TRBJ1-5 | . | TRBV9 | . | CASSVAPVNQPQHF | TGTGCCAGCAGCGTAGCGCCGGTCAATCAGCCCCAGCATTTT
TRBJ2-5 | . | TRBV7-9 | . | CASSAVGSAQYF | TGTGCCAGCAGTGCTGTAGGGTCGGCCCAGTACTTC
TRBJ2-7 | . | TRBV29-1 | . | CSVDEGYEQYF | TGCAGCGTTGACGAGGGCTACGAGCAGTACTTC
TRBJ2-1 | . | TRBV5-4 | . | CASRQYNEQFF | TGTGCCAGCCGGCAGTACAATGAGCAGTTCTTC
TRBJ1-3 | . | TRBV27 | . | CASSLGRGAGNTIYF | TGTGCCAGCAGTTTGGGCAGGGGAGCTGGAAACACCATATATTTT
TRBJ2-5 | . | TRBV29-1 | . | CSVEDPLFGVEETQYF | TGCAGCGTTGAAGATCCTCTTTTCGGCGTAGAAGAGACCCAGTACTTC
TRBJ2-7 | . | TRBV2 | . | CASSEALASYEQYF | TGTGCCAGCAGTGAAGCGCTTGCTTCCTACGAGCAGTACTTC
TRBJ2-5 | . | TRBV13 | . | CASSLSSGRQGQETQYF | TGTGCCAGCAGCTTATCCTCCGGGAGGCAGGGGCAGGAGACCCAGTACTTC
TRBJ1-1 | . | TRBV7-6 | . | CASSPDGQPEAFF | TGTGCCAGCAGCCCAGACGGACAGCCTGAAGCTTTCTTT
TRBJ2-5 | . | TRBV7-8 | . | CASSWPPTMGLQETQYF | TGTGCCAGCAGCTGGCCCCCTACAATGGGGCTCCAAGAGACCCAGTACTTC
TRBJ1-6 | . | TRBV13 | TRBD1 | CASKTGARNSPLHF | TGTGCCAGCAAGACAGGGGCGCGGAATTCACCCCTCCACTTT
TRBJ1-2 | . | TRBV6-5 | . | CASSYGMGRDYGYTF | TGTGCCAGCAGTTACGGGATGGGTCGTGACTATGGCTACACCTTC
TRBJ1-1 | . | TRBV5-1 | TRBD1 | CASSLDRGRTEAFF | TGCGCCAGCAGCTTGGACAGGGGGCGGACTGAAGCTTTCTTT
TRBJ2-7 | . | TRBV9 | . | CASSVAGGTYEQYF | TGTGCCAGCAGCGTAGCCGGCGGCACCTACGAGCAGTACTTC
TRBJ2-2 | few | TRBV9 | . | CASSSGQNTGELFF | TGTGCCAGCAGCTCCGGGCAAAACACCGGGGAGCTGTTTTTT
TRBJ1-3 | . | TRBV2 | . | CASSESAGAGNTIYF | TGTGCCAGCAGTGAATCGGCAGGGGCTGGAAACACCATATATTTT
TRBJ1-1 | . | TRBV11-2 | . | CASSLASRGRAEAFF | TGTGCCAGCAGCTTAGCCTCACGGGGTCGCGCTGAAGCTTTCTTT
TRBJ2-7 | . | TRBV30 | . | CASEVRRYEQYF | TGTGCCAGCGAAGTCCGGAGGTACGAGCAGTACTTC
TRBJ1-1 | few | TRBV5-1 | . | CASSLAGNTEAFF | TGCGCCAGCAGCTTGGCTGGGAACACTGAAGCTTTCTTT
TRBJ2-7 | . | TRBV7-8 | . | CASSLDASEQYF | TGTGCCAGCAGCTTAGATGCTAGCGAGCAGTACTTC
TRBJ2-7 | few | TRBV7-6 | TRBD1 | CASSFYRGEQYF | TGTGCCAGCAGCTTTTACAGGGGCGAGCAGTACTTC
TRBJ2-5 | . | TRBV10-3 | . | CAIEEPGGETQYF | TGTGCCATCGAGGAGCCCGGAGGGGAGACCCAGTACTTC
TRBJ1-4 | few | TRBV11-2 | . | CASSLASEGSGEKLFF | TGTGCCAGCAGCTTAGCATCTGAGGGGAGTGGTGAAAAACTGTTTTTT
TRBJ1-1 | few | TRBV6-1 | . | CASSEGAHTEAFF | TGTGCCAGCAGTGAGGGGGCGCACACTGAAGCTTTCTTT
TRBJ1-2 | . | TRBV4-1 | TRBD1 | CASSFLLRDRDRYGYTF | TGCGCCAGCAGCTTCTTACTCCGGGACAGGGATCGATATGGCTACACCTTC
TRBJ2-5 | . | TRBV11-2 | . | CASSLLSGQIETQYF | TGTGCCAGCAGCTTACTTTCCGGGCAAATAGAGACCCAGTACTTC
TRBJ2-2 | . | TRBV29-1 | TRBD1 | CSVVSGQLNTGELFF | TGCAGCGTTGTTTCGGGACAGCTTAACACCGGGGAGCTGTTTTTT
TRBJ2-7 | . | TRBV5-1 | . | CASSLGLGQIAYEQYF | TGCGCCAGCAGCTTGGGTTTAGGACAGATAGCCTACGAGCAGTACTTC
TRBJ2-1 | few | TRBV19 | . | CASSIDLDEQFF | TGTGCCAGTAGTATAGACCTAGATGAGCAGTTCTTC
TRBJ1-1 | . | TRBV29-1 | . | CSVEDHALSGAFF | TGCAGCGTTGAAGATCATGCCTTAAGTGGAGCTTTCTTT
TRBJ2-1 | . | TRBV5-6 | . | CASSFQYNEQFF | TGTGCCAGCAGCTTTCAGTACAATGAGCAGTTCTTC
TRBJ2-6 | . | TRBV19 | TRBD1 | CASRPDREDPGANVLTF | TGTGCCAGTAGGCCGGACAGGGAGGATCCTGGGGCCAACGTCCTGACTTTC
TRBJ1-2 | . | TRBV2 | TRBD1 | CASRWTGEFGYTF | TGTGCCAGCCGATGGACAGGGGAGTTCGGCTACACCTTC
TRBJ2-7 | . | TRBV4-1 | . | CASSQGETAEQYF | TGTGCCAGCAGCCAAGGCGAGACAGCCGAGCAGTACTTC
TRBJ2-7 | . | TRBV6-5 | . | CASSSDTNPPYEQYF | TGTGCCAGCAGTTCTGACACAAATCCCCCATACGAGCAGTACTTC
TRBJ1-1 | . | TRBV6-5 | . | CASSYSEGMNTEAFF | TGTGCCAGCAGTTATTCCGAGGGGATGAACACTGAAGCTTTCTTT
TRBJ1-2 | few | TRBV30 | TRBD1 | CAWSVLEGAHGYTF | TGTGCCTGGAGTGTACTTGAGGGGGCCCATGGCTACACCTTC
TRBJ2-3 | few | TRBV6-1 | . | CASIDTGRTQYF | TGTGCCAGCATCGACACAGGGCGCACGCAGTATTTT
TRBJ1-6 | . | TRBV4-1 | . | CASSLMFGAPLHF | TGCGCCAGCAGCCTAATGTTTGGGGCACCCCTCCACTTT
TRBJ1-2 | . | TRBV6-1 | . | CASGGYTF | TGTGCCAGCGGGGGCTACACCTTC
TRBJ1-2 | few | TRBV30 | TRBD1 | CAWSLTGWDGYTF | TGTGCCTGGAGTCTGACAGGGTGGGATGGCTACACCTTC
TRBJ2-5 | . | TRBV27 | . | CASSFGRTGTQYF | TGTGCCAGCAGTTTCGGCCGCACCGGGACCCAGTACTTC
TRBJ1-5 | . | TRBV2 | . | CASSDWHQPQHF | TGTGCCAGCAGTGACTGGCATCAGCCCCAGCATTTT
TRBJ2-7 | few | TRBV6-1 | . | CASSEATGSSYEQYF | TGTGCCAGCAGTGAAGCAACGGGGAGCTCCTACGAGCAGTACTTC
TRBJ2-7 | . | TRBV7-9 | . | CASSLSSVSYEQYF | TGTGCCAGCAGCTTAAGTTCGGTTTCCTACGAGCAGTACTTC
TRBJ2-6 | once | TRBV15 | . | CATSRDRGSGANVLTF | TGTGCCACCAGCCGCGATCGTGGGTCTGGGGCCAACGTCCTGACTTTC